This T cell receptor (beta chain) appears in the sequencing data of a study of control samples from healthy donors and cancer patients (dated by TCRdb to 2020 to 2021). Libraries were made using the immunoSEQ multiplex PCR assay. Here the immuneACCESS table is served through TCRdb, limited to in-frame sequences with V and J called. Missing clones are a known gap in these copies; in checked studies unresolved V genes cover under half, and the rest lacks a known reason. The sample table records 190,000 or so clones; roughly 93% of these occur just once. Jointly, the top ten make up about 1.5% of the sample. For this clone: Its antigen has not been determined. No much larger clonotype is one base removed from it; base qualities were not supplied.

Counted from cysteine to phenylalanine, this CDR3 has 13 amino acids. The CDR3 DNA has 39 bases and is translated from base 1. Trimming leaves V shorter by 8 bases and J shorter by 1 base, with the junction holding 4 bases beyond the gene matches. CDR1 and CDR2 are drawn from the germline V gene: MNHEY, SVGAGI. The receptor chain draws on TRBV6-5 and TRBJ1-1; TRBD1 matches 7 bases in the middle. This receptor was identified in a man in his late teens or twenties in good health. The sequencing sample was made of blood. The nucleotide sequence reads TGTGCCAGCGCCGGGACAGAGAACACTGAAGCTTTCTTT. Translation gives CASAGTENTEAFF.